This T cell receptor beta chain stems from a study of T cells in localized non-small cell lung cancer. Broader study findings: Investigators sequenced only a single tumor region, leaving heterogeneity possible. The highest T cell clonality was in uninvolved adjacent lung, above tumor. Elevated circulating T cell density in blood was associated with longer overall survival.

As concerns this clone: Its antigen remains unknown.

Using immunoSEQ multiplex PCR, the repertoire was profiled, and TCRdb retains in-frame clones only, with some absent. The sample lists 8,500 to 10,000 clones; roughly 87% were seen once. The specimen comprised peripheral blood, sampled before any cancer treatment. The source of this sequence is a male donor at least 60 years old with stage III squamous cell lung carcinoma.

In nucleotides, the CDR3 is TGCGCCAGCAGCCCAAGCGGGGGCTCCTACAATGAGCAGTTCTTC. Translation gives CASSPSGGSYNEQFF. The chain uses TRBV5-1 and TRBJ2-1; TRBD2 aligns across 8 bases. CDR1 is SGHRS and CDR2 is YFSETQ in the germline V gene. J was trimmed by 0 bases and V by 4 bases; bases with no gene match: 3. The CDR3 extends over 15 amino acids.